A selection of T cell receptor beta chains follows, all from one sample in a study of blood T cell repertoires in COVID-19. Sequencing used immunoSEQ multiplex PCR; TCRdb keeps in-frame clones, though not all of them. The sample consists of around 500,000 clones, approximately 90% of them appearing once. The source material was PBMCs or T cells enriched from blood (not recorded which). The origin of the receptors is a middle-aged woman who had recovered from COVID-19. Each CDR3 is given with its conserved first and last residue. Clone size is given for some rows only: seen once, a few or many times, or a class if the clone is expanded.

J	V	size	CDR3
TRBJ1-1	TRBV10-1	.	CASSGQGPSTEAFF
TRBJ2-1	TRBV18	once	CASSPSKGESEQFF
TRBJ2-5	TRBV29-1	.	CSVDFAGTRGIETQYF
TRBJ2-7	TRBV5-1	.	CASSLRTPSYEQYF
TRBJ1-2	TRBV7-2	.	CASGRTGNPIIGGYTF
TRBJ1-2	TRBV18	.	CASSPKPGQSVLSYGYTF
TRBJ1-2	TRBV5-4	few	CASSLTTALNYGYTF
TRBJ1-2	TRBV6-5	.	CASSYSRGGGYTF
TRBJ2-1	TRBV2	.	CASSVDLAGGYEQFF
TRBJ1-1	TRBV7-9	.	CASSLAPDRGPRTEAFF
TRBJ1-1	TRBV7-8	.	CASSSRQGRGGNTEAFF
TRBJ2-1	TRBV11-3	.	CASSPSSGAYNEQFF
TRBJ2-7	TRBV5-4	.	CASSRGHPYEQYF
TRBJ1-2	TRBV6-1	once	CASSEALNYGYTF
TRBJ2-4	TRBV4-3	.	CASSQGLRQGAYIQYF
TRBJ2-7	TRBV11-3	once	CASSLIAGAYEQYF
TRBJ2-7	TRBV6-1	.	CASSEPPGRALSYEQYF
TRBJ1-2	TRBV18	.	CASSPYTGTYTF
TRBJ1-2	TRBV7-9	.	CASSWDSANYGYTF
TRBJ2-7	TRBV30	once	CAWNKVDRDLAWEQYF
TRBJ2-5	TRBV2	.	CASSAGREGETQYF
TRBJ1-1	TRBV11-2	.	CASSPDRDTEAFF
TRBJ1-2	TRBV20-1	.	CSATQGSGYTF
TRBJ2-2	TRBV5-4	.	CASSPRGAGESGELFF
TRBJ1-2	TRBV9	.	CASSPRTGEVVGYTF
TRBJ1-2	TRBV5-1	.	CASGESGGPGYGYTF
TRBJ1-6	TRBV11-2	.	CASSFRTGGNSPLHF
TRBJ2-5	TRBV29-1	once	CSVLEMSETQYF
TRBJ1-4	TRBV7-2	.	CASSLGGGGGQKLFF
TRBJ1-2	TRBV14	few	CASSPLLTGAYGYTF
TRBJ2-3	TRBV25-1	.	CASSVRGRAADTQYF
TRBJ1-1	TRBV24-1	.	CATSDDVNREAFF
TRBJ2-7	TRBV30	.	CAWSVHSMYEQYF
TRBJ2-7	TRBV27	.	CASRKDRGLDYEQYF
TRBJ2-3	TRBV4-1	.	CASSQASGRTDTQYF
TRBJ1-1	TRBV30	.	CAWSGGMGGQEAFF
TRBJ2-1	TRBV7-9	.	CASSPALAGLHNEQFF
TRBJ2-5	TRBV2	.	CASSGQTGGGETQYF
TRBJ2-1	TRBV7-2	once	CASIPSQGGYNEQFF
TRBJ2-2	TRBV5-6	.	CASSLLGSGTEGNGELFF
TRBJ1-3	TRBV18	once	CASRRSISGNTIYF
TRBJ2-7	TRBV4-3	.	CASSQDVPSGFYEQYF
TRBJ1-1	TRBV29-1	.	CSVPRTIYMVSEAFF
TRBJ1-2	TRBV12-3/TRBV12-4	.	CASSLTDRLGYTF